This T cell receptor (beta chain) was sequenced in a study of vaccination effects on CD4 cells after COVID-19. Study-wide background: As their vaccination, participants received two doses of either BNT162b2 or mRNA-1273. There were a couple of convalescent patients who gave samples 16 days and one week before vaccination.

Clones were read by immunoSEQ multiplex PCR, and TCRdb kept only the in-frame ones, dropping some. The sample has roughly 45,000 clones, around 72% seen once; the top ten hold approximately 28%. Study-level points and caveats: Convalescents' post-vaccine spike-reactive clones were mainly new, vaccine-induced.

Comment on this clone: Its antigen remains unidentified.

This CDR3 contains 14 residues. The V end lost 1 base, the J end lost 4 bases, and 8 bases lay between the germline ends. Germline-derived CDR1 and CDR2 are MGHDK and SYGVNS. Under the ViraFEST assay, PBMC were stimulated with viral peptide pools so that antigen-specific CD4+ T cells expanded. Sequencing was performed afterwards. Cultured cells yielded isolated CD4+ T cells after 10 days. This individual contracted SARS-CoV-2 between March and December 2020, as verified by PCR. The starting material was CD4+ T cells from PBMCs cultured with a peptide pool, obtained before COVID-19 vaccination. This rearrangement joins TRBV25-1 to TRBJ2-1; D unresolved. The source of this sequence is a human donor who had a prior SARS-CoV-2 infection. The CDR3 reads CASSESPEYNEQFF. The CDR3 nucleotides are TGTGCCAGCAGTGAATCCCCGGAGTACAATGAGCAGTTCTTC.